This note documents a single T cell receptor (beta chain) sequence. Its specificity is not known. These data originate in a study of T-cell reconstitution after alpha-beta-depleted transplantation in children. The CDR3 runs 18 residues. Germline CDR1 and CDR2: KGHSH and LQKENI. Germline trimming cut 0 bases from V and 0 bases from J; bases unmatched to any gene: 7. Study-level results: Several patients had high TCRbeta diversity at day 60; it came from surviving recipient T cells and thymic progenitors. Expanded graft clones, several hundred of them, were reportedly the source of alpha-beta T cells about two months after transplant. T-cell counts and diversity were attributed mostly to newly produced T cells one year after transplant.

TCRbeta library construction was performed incorporating unique molecular identifiers. TCRdb re-derived calls from the PCR reads in MiXCR, one entry per CDR3 protein. The sample carries 700,000 to 950,000 distinct CDR3 sequences, around 17% recorded once. The V and J genes are TRBV18 and TRBJ2-1, with 8 positions matching TRBD1. Specimen: PBMCs, mostly from graft donor cells, collected 360 days after TCRalphabeta/CD19-depleted stem cell transplant. The TCR sequence derives from a male patient between 10 and 17 years old who had a stem cell transplant for acute lymphoblastic leukemia, so the T cells may come from the graft donor. The DNA for the CDR3 is TGTGCCAGCTCACCACCCAGGGGGCCTTTCAGCTCCTACAATGAGCAGTTCTTC. Its protein is CASSPPRGPFSSYNEQFF.